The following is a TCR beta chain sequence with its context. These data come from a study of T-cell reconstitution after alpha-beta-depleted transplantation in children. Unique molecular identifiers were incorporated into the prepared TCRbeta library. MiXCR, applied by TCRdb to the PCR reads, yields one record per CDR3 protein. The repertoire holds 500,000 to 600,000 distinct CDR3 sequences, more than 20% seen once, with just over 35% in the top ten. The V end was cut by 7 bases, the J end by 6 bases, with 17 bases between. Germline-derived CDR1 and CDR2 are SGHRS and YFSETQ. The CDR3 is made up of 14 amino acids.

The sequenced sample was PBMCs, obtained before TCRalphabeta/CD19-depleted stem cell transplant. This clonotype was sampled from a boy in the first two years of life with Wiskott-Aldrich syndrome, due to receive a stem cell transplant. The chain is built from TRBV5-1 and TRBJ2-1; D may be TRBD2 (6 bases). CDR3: CASGTGGPGNEQFF. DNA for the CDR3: TGCGCCAGCGGAACCGGAGGGCCGGGCAATGAGCAGTTCTTC.